Shown below are 16 T cell receptor beta chains from a single sample sequenced in a study of T cells in women clearing cervical HPV infection. Only in-frame clones appear in the TCRdb table, and some are missing; sequencing was by immunoSEQ multiplex PCR. This sample contains fewer than 35,000 clones. The specimen was blood buffy coat. These receptors were obtained from a woman between 18 and 70 years old with a cervical HPV16 infection that either progressed to CIN3+ or cleared (not recorded which).

For this clone: From the germline J gene comes the end of the CDR3, since the read stops 3 residues before it. The chain combines TRBV6-4 with TRBJ1-6; a weak D match, TRBD1 (5 bases). CDR1 and CDR2 from the germline V gene are MRHNA and SNTAGT. The germline V and J ends were trimmed by 7 bases and 10 bases, with 20 bases remaining between them. The CDR3 has 15 amino acids. The sequenced part of the CDR3 DNA is TGTGCCAGCACTCTGACAGTTTGGGCCGGATCACCC. Protein: CASTLTVWAGSP. The CDR3 reads in full as CASTLTVWAGSPLHF.

About this clone itself: Sequencing ends 3 residues short of the CDR3 end; the germline J gene provides the rest. This sequence joins TRBV7-3 and TRBJ2-1; D gene uncertain. Germline V gene sequence: CDR1 SGHTA, CDR2 FQGTGA. V lost 10 bases and J 5 bases, leaving 15 bases between the germline ends. The CDR3 spans 13 residues. CDR3 amino acids: CATAPQPNNEQFF. CDR3 DNA (partial): TGTGCCACCGCACCCCAACCTAACAATGAG.

Comment on this clone: The read comes to an end 3 residues before the CDR3 does, leaving the germline J gene to fill in the end. V usage is TRBV2 and J usage is TRBJ2-3; D is perhaps TRBD2 (6 bases). CDR3 length equals 16 residues. Germline V lookup: CDR1 SNHLY, CDR2 FYNNEI. The CDR3 reads CASTGLTTNSNQPQYF. The CDR3 DNA, read in part, is TGTGCCAGCACCGGACTAACAACAAATAGCAATCAGCCG.

For this clone: The read gets to within 3 residues of the CDR3 end, and the germline J gene fills in the rest. The V call is TRBV7-8, the J call TRBJ1-5, with D possibly matching TRBD1 (6 bases). CDR3 length equals 17 residues. V was pared by 3 bases and J by 2 bases, with 17 bases between. Germline V gene data show CDR1 as SGHVS and CDR2 as FQNEAQ. The CDR3 reads CASSFLPGGSRNQPQHF. Incomplete CDR3 DNA: TGTGCCAGCAGCTTCCTCCCGGGGGGCTCTCGCAATCAGCCC.

With regard to this clone: The read terminates 3 residues before the CDR3 end, so the remaining end is supplied by the germline J gene. The chain uses TRBV18 and TRBJ1-5; 9 nucleotides agree with TRBD1. Germline loops: CDR1 KGHSH, CDR2 LQKENI. The CDR3 is 16 amino acids. J lost 3 bases, V lost 2 bases, and 5 bases had no gene match. The CDR3 reads CASSPLGQGNNQPQHF. The CDR3 bases that were read are TGTGCCAGCTCACCATTGGGACAGGGCAACAATCAGCCC. Together with reference TRBV18 and TRBJ1-5, the CDR3 gives the full variable domain: NAGVMQNPRHLVRRRGQEARLRCSPMKGHSHVYWYRQLPEEGLKFMVYLQKENIIDESGMPKERFSAEFPKEGPSILRIQQVVRGDSAAYFCASSPLGQGNNQPQHFGDGTRLSIL.

In the case of this clone: The read stops 3 residues short of the end of the CDR3; the missing end is completed from the germline J gene. The chain links TRBV20-1 to TRBJ1-1, with D tentatively TRBD1 (5 bases). Trimming removed 1 base from V and 5 bases from J, with 14 bases in between. Germline lookup yields CDR1 DFQATT and CDR2 SNEGSKA (reference sequence). This CDR3 comprises 14 residues. This CDR3 reads CSARVVRGLTEAFF. The DNA read from the CDR3 is TGCAGTGCTAGAGTGGTGCGGGGGTTGACTGAA.

The CDR3: CASSAASGITDTQYF. The DNA read from the CDR3 is TGTGCCAGCAGCGCCGCTAGCGGGATCACAGATACG. The rearrangement joins TRBV7-2 to TRBJ2-3; 9 bases align to TRBD2. The read comes to an end 3 residues before the CDR3 does, leaving the germline J gene to fill in the end. This CDR3 is built from 15 residues. CDR1 is SGHTA, CDR2 FQGNSA, per germline. Losses at the gene ends were 5 bases for V and 2 bases for J; bases not matched to a gene: 5.

A word on this clone: Sequencing ends 3 residues short of the CDR3 end; the germline J gene provides the rest. This chain links TRBV30 with TRBJ2-2; 7 bases match TRBD2. The CDR3 spans 15 residues. J lost 6 bases, V lost 0 bases, and 7 bases had no gene match. Germline CDR1 and CDR2: GTSNPN and SVGIG (reference sequence). CDR3 region: CAWSVASAGAGELFF. The covered CDR3 bases are TGTGCCTGGAGTGTTGCTAGCGCGGGGGCCGGGGAG. Looking up the rest from reference TRBV30 and TRBJ2-2 gives the full variable domain: SQTIHQWPATLVQPVGSPLSLECTVEGTSNPNLYWYRQAAGRGLQLLFYSVGIGQISSEVPQNLSASRPQDRQFILSSKKLLLSDSGFYLCAWSVASAGAGELFFGEGSRLTVL.

With respect to this clone: The read ends 3 residues before the CDR3 terminus; that terminus is restored from the germline J gene. The chain links TRBV5-8 to TRBJ2-4; TRBD1 is a possible D gene (5 bases). This CDR3 is built from 15 residues. Trimming took 0 bases from V and 3 from J, leaving 10 bases between them. Germline V gene lookup returns CDR1 SGHTS and CDR2 YDEGEE. The DNA read from the CDR3 is TGTGCCAGCAGCTTGGGCAGGGCCGGCAAAAACATT. Amino acids: CASSLGRAGKNI. The CDR3 in its entirety is CASSLGRAGKNIQYF.

With regard to this clone: The CDR3 goes on 3 residues after the read ends, and that part is filled in from the germline J gene. The rearrangement links TRBV19 to TRBJ1-5, with D possibly TRBD1 on 6 matching bases. The CDR3 loop spans 17 amino acids. Per germline, CDR1 LNHDA and CDR2 SQIVND (reference sequence). Trimming left V 5 bases short and J 2 bases short, with 19 bases between. The CDR3 DNA, read in part, is TGTGCCAGTAGTCCCGAGACAGGCCGAGTTGGCAATCAGCCC. Protein sequence: CASSPETGRVGNQP. The complete CDR3 reads CASSPETGRVGNQPQHF.

A word on this clone: The DNA ends 3 residues before the CDR3 does, and the rest of the CDR3 is filled in from the germline J gene. The V call is TRBV6-2 or TRBV6-3, the J call TRBJ2-7, with 9 positions matching TRBD1. The V gene end was trimmed by 0 bases and the J gene end by 3 bases; junction bases not matched to a gene: 3. The CDR3 contains 15 residues. Per the germline V gene, CDR1 is MNHEY and CDR2 is SVGEGT. The part of the CDR3 DNA that was read is TGTGCCAGCAGTTACTCGAAGACAGGGGGCTACGAG. Encoded protein: CASSYSKTGGYE. The CDR3 in full is CASSYSKTGGYEQYF.

With regard to this clone: From the germline J gene comes the end of the CDR3, since the read stops 3 residues before it. This rearrangement joins TRBV30 to TRBJ2-7, with a possible D match to TRBD1 (5 bases). Trimming stripped 1 base from V and 4 bases from J, with 11 bases between. CDR1 and CDR2 from the germline V gene are GTSNPN and SVGIG (reference sequence). This CDR3 comprises 13 residues. CDR3 sequence reads: CAWSEQELYEQYF. The DNA read from the CDR3 is TGTGCCTGGAGTGAACAGGAGTTATACGAG.

As for this clone: The CDR3 end is not reached by the read, which stops 3 residues before it; the germline J gene fills it in. The V gene is TRBV20-1, the J gene TRBJ1-4; 8 bases are a match to TRBD1. There are 15 residues in the CDR3. V was clipped by 5 bases and J by 5 bases; unmatched bases: 10. CDR1 DFQATT and CDR2 SNEGSKA come from the germline V gene (reference sequence). This chain's CDR3 is CSARPGTGRNEKLFF. The CDR3 DNA, read in part, is TGCAGTGCTCGCCCAGGGACAGGACGAAATGAAAAA.

In the case of this clone: The CDR3 end lies 3 residues beyond the end of the read and is filled in from the germline J gene. The chain combines TRBV29-1 with TRBJ1-1; 8 bases are a match to TRBD1. The trim removed 7 bases at V and 2 bases at J, leaving 6 bases unmatched. Looked up from germline, CDR1 is SQVTM and CDR2 is ANQGSEA. The CDR3 consists of 13 residues. Partial CDR3 DNA: TGCAGCGGTGGACAGGGCTTCAACACTGAA. Its translation is CSGGQGFNTE. From start to end, the CDR3 is CSGGQGFNTEAFF.

As concerns this clone: The CDR3 goes on 3 residues after the read ends, and that part is filled in from the germline J gene. The chain links TRBV5-1 to TRBJ2-3; 14 positions match TRBD2. CDR3 length: 18 residues. J lost 5 bases, V lost 0 bases, and 8 bases had no gene match. Germline CDR1 is SGHRS and CDR2 is YFSETQ. This CDR3 reads CASSLVGLAGGRRDTQYF. The sequenced part of the CDR3 DNA is TGCGCCAGCAGCTTGGTTGGACTAGCGGGGGGAAGGAGAGATACG.

With respect to this clone: The CDR3 extends 3 residues past the end of the read, so its final part is completed from the germline J gene. V and J are TRBV18 and TRBJ2-7, with a possible D match to TRBD2 (7 bases). Trimming removed 4 bases from V and 0 bases from J, with 16 bases in between. CDR1 is KGHSH and CDR2 is LQKENI in the germline V gene. The CDR3 sequence is 16 residues long. The CDR3 sequence: CASSQGGLAASYEQYF. The CDR3 bases that were read are TGTGCCAGCTCACAAGGGGGGCTAGCGGCCTCCTACGAG.